This passage covers 3 T cell receptor beta chains from one sample sequenced in a study of T cell responses to AZD1222 COVID-19 vaccine. Using immunoSEQ multiplex PCR, the repertoire was profiled, and TCRdb retains in-frame clones only, with some absent. The sample consists of around 80,000 clones, around 93% of them appearing once. Sequencing was performed on peripheral blood, taken 28 days after the second AZD1222 dose. The receptors come from an adult who received the AZD1222 COVID-19 vaccine.

The V and J genes are TRBV19 and TRBJ2-7, with D possibly matching TRBD2 (6 bases). CDR3 length: 15 residues. Germline V gene lookup returns CDR1 LNHDA and CDR2 SQIVND (reference sequence). V was shortened by 7 bases and J by 4 bases, with 20 bases between the two germline ends. The CDR3 DNA reads as TGTGCCAGTACTCCTGGGGGGTTCAACAGGTACGAGCAGTACTTC. Its protein product is CASTPGGFNRYEQYF.

The V gene is TRBV7-2, the J gene TRBJ2-7; 12 bases fit TRBD2. Trimming at V came to 7 bases and at J to 2 bases, leaving 3 bases not matched to a gene. In germline, CDR1 is SGHTA, CDR2 FQGNSA. The CDR3 has 14 residues. CDR3 sequence: CASTLAGGTYEQYF. For the CDR3, the DNA is TGTGCCAGCACCCTAGCGGGAGGGACCTACGAGCAGTACTTC.

The CDR3 nucleotides are TGTGCCTCTTCCTACACAGATACGCAGTATTTT. Encoded protein: CASSYTDTQYF. The chain combines TRBV7-9 with TRBJ2-3; D is ambiguous. This CDR3 has 11 amino acids. CDR1 and CDR2 from the germline V gene are SEHNR and FQNEAQ (reference sequence). V was shortened by 11 bases and J by 2 bases, with 8 bases between the two germline ends. The full variable domain, with the rest looked up from reference TRBV7-9 and TRBJ2-3, is DTGVSQNPRHKITKRGQNVTFRCDPISEHNRLYWYRQTLGQGPEFLTYFQNEAQLEKSRLLSDRFSAERPKGSFSTLEIQRTEQGDSAMYLCASSYTDTQYFGPGTRLTVL.